This TCR beta chain was found in a study of graft-versus-host responses after intestinal transplantation. Measured with immunoSEQ multiplex PCR; TCRdb has only the in-frame clones, and not every one. The table includes 14,000 or so clones, 77% detected once. Per germline, CDR1 LNHDA and CDR2 SQIVND (reference sequence). V dropped 6 bases and J dropped 8 bases, with 10 bases sitting between them. This CDR3 spans 11 amino acids. Researchers processed graft tissue to release intraepithelial and lamina propria lymphocytes. The source was ileum tissue, collected roughly 26 days after intestinal transplant. The chain employs TRBV19 and TRBJ1-2; D remains unclear. This TCR derives from a human patient who received an intestinal transplant, so some T cells may come from the graft donor. In nucleotides, the CDR3 is TGTGCCAGTAGCAAAAACGCGGGCTACACCTTC. As protein: CASSKNAGYTF.